A single sample gave rise to the 4 T cell receptor beta chains below, sequenced in a study of blood T cell repertoires in COVID-19. Assay used: immunoSEQ multiplex PCR; TCRdb lists only in-frame clones, some missing. The table shows under 200,000 clones, with 86% occurring only once. Specimen: peripheral blood. The receptors originated from a man aged 50 to 60 with active or convalescent COVID-19.

The V gene is TRBV7-8, the J gene TRBJ2-2; D remains ambiguous. CDR3 length: 13 amino acids. Deletions cut 2 bases from V and 6 bases from J, with 7 bases between. CDR1 is SGHVS, CDR2 FQNEAQ, per germline. The DNA of the CDR3 is TGTGCCAGCAGCTTATTACTACCCGGGGAGCTGTTTTTT. Amino acid sequence: CASSLLLPGELFF.

The chain is built from TRBV3-1 (or the pseudogene TRBV3-2) and TRBJ2-7; 9 bases are shared with TRBD1. V lost 4 bases and J lost 2; bases outside the gene matches: 6. In germline, CDR1 is LGHDT, CDR2 YNNKEL (reference sequence). CDR3 length: 15 amino acids. CDR3 in DNA: TGTGCCAGCAGCCGTGGGACAGGGTACCCCTACGAGCAGTACTTC. Translating it yields CASSRGTGYPYEQYF.

In nucleotides, the CDR3 is TGCAGCGTGGCATTACTAGCGAAGACCTACGAGCAGTACTTC. Protein: CSVALLAKTYEQYF. The chain carries TRBV29-1 and TRBJ2-7; 7 positions match TRBD2. Germline-derived CDR1 and CDR2 are SQVTM and ANQGSEA. The length of the CDR3 is 14 residues. J gave up 2 bases and V 6 bases, and 10 bases lay outside the gene matches.

The J gene is TRBJ1-2, the V gene TRBV3-1 (or the pseudogene TRBV3-2), with 10 bases lining up with TRBD1. J gave up 5 bases and V 4 bases, and 10 bases lay outside the gene matches. CDR1 and CDR2 (germline): LGHDT, YNNKEL (reference sequence). The CDR3 totals 16 residues. In nucleotides, the CDR3 is TGTGCCAGCAGCCTCTGGGACAGGGGCGACCTTTATGGCTACACCTTC. Its protein product is CASSLWDRGDLYGYTF.